The following is a TCR beta chain sequence with its context. The sample carries other DNA sequences with the same CDR3. Authors' methods: Amplification from reference gene primers served as the basis for estimated nucleated cell counts. The data were produced by immunoSEQ multiplex PCR, yet TCRdb's version contains in-frame clones alone and is incomplete. V, J and clone size reflect that table, while D and trimming were determined from the DNA. The profile shows 100,000 to 150,000 clones, about 81% of them singletons. The sample comes from a study of blood T cell repertoires in COVID-19. Study-wide background: Specimens from acute and convalescent COVID-19 originated in the United States, Italy and Spain. From T cells, B-cell-depleted T cells, or PBMCs came the material, which was cDNA or gDNA.

Trimming shortened V by 4 bases and J by 0 bases, and 6 bases separated the two germline ends. The germline V gene has CDR1 SNHLY and CDR2 FYNNEI. The CDR3 consists of 13 residues. The chain carries TRBV2 and TRBJ1-1; D remains ambiguous. The sequence came from a woman aged 45-65 years with acute or convalescent COVID-19. Sequences were obtained from peripheral blood. CDR3 nucleotides: TGTGCCAGCAGTGGCCAGATGAACACTGAAGCTTTCTTT. It codes for CASSGQMNTEAFF.